These 29 T cell receptor beta chains came from one sample sequenced in a study of Ad26.COV2.S vaccination and SARS-CoV-2 variants (dated by TCRdb to about 2021). Libraries were made using the immunoSEQ multiplex PCR assay. Not all clones reach the TCRdb copy of this immuneACCESS table, which keeps in-frame sequences only. Checked studies attribute under half of the gap to unresolved V genes and leave the rest unexplained. Here the sample has about 440,000 clones; around 90% occur a single time. Of the sample, over 10% falls within the top ten clones. Sample treatment or condition, as interpreted from the label and publication: some 20 received Ad26.COV2.S at low or high dose, single or two shots; a few received placebo; per-sample allocation not given. For vaccine and placebo recipients, the sequenced repertoires came from samples collected on day 63 after the first injection. The sample in question was peripheral blood, obtained in a trial of Ad26.COV2.S vaccine versus placebo. All receptors derive from a person between 18 and 59 years old who received the Ad26.COV2.S COVID-19 vaccine or a placebo.

This chain joins TRBV4-2 and TRBJ1-2; D unclear. Germline V gene data show CDR1 as LGHNA and CDR2 as YNFKEQ. This CDR3 contains 15 residues. V lost 4 bases, J lost 1 base, and 13 bases lay in between. The CDR3 nucleotides read TGTGCCAGCAGCCGAGCGGACGGGGATAACTATGGCTACACCTTC. Encoded protein: CASSRADGDNYGYTF.

This CDR3 is CASSLDRSSYNEQFF. The CDR3, as DNA: TGTGCCAGCAGCTTAGACAGGAGCTCCTACAATGAGCAGTTCTTC. The V call is TRBV11-1, the J call TRBJ2-1; weak D call: TRBD1 (5 bases). CDR1 SGHAT and CDR2 FQDESV come from the germline V gene (reference sequence). V was trimmed by 1 base and J by 0 bases, leaving 7 bases between them. The CDR3 runs 15 residues.

The CDR3 here is CASSLDPWLQPQHF. The CDR3 nucleotides are TGTGCCAGCAGCTTAGATCCATGGTTGCAGCCCCAGCATTTT. The rearrangement joins TRBV11-2 to TRBJ1-5; no firm D call. The CDR3 is 14 amino acids. In germline, CDR1 is SGHAT, CDR2 FQNNGV. V lost 0 bases and J lost 7, with 10 bases in between.

This sequence joins TRBV3-1 (or the pseudogene TRBV3-2) and TRBJ2-6, with D uncertain. CDR1 is LGHDT, CDR2 YNNKEL, per germline (reference sequence). The V end lost 1 base, the J end lost 2 bases, and 3 bases lay between the germline ends. The CDR3 runs 14 residues. The CDR3 DNA sequence: TGTGCCAGCAGCCAAGTGCCTGGGGCCAACGTCCTGACTTTC. As protein: CASSQVPGANVLTF.

V gene TRBV20-1 combines with J gene TRBJ2-3; 10 nucleotides align to TRBD2. V dropped 3 bases and J dropped 3; count of bases not matched to a gene: 6. The CDR3 extends over 15 amino acids. CDR1 and CDR2 (germline): DFQATT, SNEGSKA (reference sequence). CDR3 protein: CSASLAGVPTDTQYF. The CDR3 coding sequence is TGCAGTGCTAGTCTAGCGGGAGTCCCTACAGATACGCAGTATTTT.

The chain has TRBV6-2 or TRBV6-3 and TRBJ2-4; D uncertain. Germline CDR1 reads MNHEY; CDR2 reads SVGEGT. This CDR3 spans 13 amino acids. Trimming removed 4 bases at V and 2 bases at J, with 6 bases between. The CDR3 nucleotides read TGTGCCAGCAGTTTGGGGACCAAAAACATTCAGTACTTC. Residues: CASSLGTKNIQYF.

The chain is built from TRBV19 and TRBJ2-3; a possible D gene is TRBD1 (5 bases). Germline values: CDR1 LNHDA, CDR2 SQIVND (reference sequence). Trimming removed 10 bases at V and 6 bases at J, with 23 bases between. The CDR3 runs 15 residues. The CDR3: CATAGAPKGMDTQYF. DNA for the CDR3: TGTGCCACAGCAGGAGCACCGAAGGGGATGGATACGCAGTATTTT.

The rearrangement joins TRBV6-2 or TRBV6-3 to TRBJ2-7; 9 nucleotides line up with TRBD1. The V gene's germline CDR1 is MNHEY and CDR2 SVGEGT. This CDR3 is 16 amino acids long. Germline trimming cut 0 bases from V and 2 bases from J; bases unmatched to any gene: 5. CDR3 DNA sequence: TGTGCCAGCAGTTACTCTTTGGGACAGGGAGCCTACGAGCAGTACTTC. The encoded protein is CASSYSLGQGAYEQYF.

The chain has TRBV7-9 and TRBJ2-2, with 9 bases identical to TRBD2. From germline, CDR1 is SEHNR and CDR2 FQNEAQ (reference sequence). J gave up 4 bases and V 5 bases, and 8 bases lay outside the gene matches. CDR3 length: 16 amino acids. The CDR3 nucleotides read TGTGCCAGCAGCGGTAGAGCGGGGGGCAGCACCGGGGAGCTGTTTTTT. This sequence encodes CASSGRAGGSTGELFF. Complete variable domain (other parts from reference TRBV7-9 and TRBJ2-2): DTGVSQNPRHKITKRGQNVTFRCDPISEHNRLYWYRQTLGQGPEFLTYFQNEAQLEKSRLLSDRFSAERPKGSFSTLEIQRTEQGDSAMYLCASSGRAGGSTGELFFGEGSRLTVL.

With respect to this clone: Mismatch with germline at one junction end may stem from a read error. V usage is TRBV28 and J usage is TRBJ2-1, with TRBD1 matching 9 bases. CDR1 and CDR2 from the germline V gene are MDHEN and SYDVKM. The length of the CDR3 is 12 residues. This CDR3 reads CASSLVGTGLLF. CDR3 in DNA: TGTGCCAGCAGTTTAGTGGGGACAGGGCTTCTCTTC.

This clone was seen only once. The V gene is TRBV4-2, the J gene TRBJ1-4; possibly TRBD1 for D (6 bases). This CDR3 has 17 residues. Germline V gene data show CDR1 as LGHNA and CDR2 as YNFKEQ. Trimming removed 0 bases from V and 7 bases from J, with 18 bases in between. The CDR3: CASSQETGKEYSEKLFF. CDR3 coding DNA: TGTGCCAGCAGCCAAGAAACAGGGAAGGAGTATAGTGAAAAACTGTTTTTT.

The CDR3 nucleotides are TGTGCCAGCAGCCATGTGGGGGGGGAAGCTTTCTTT. Translation gives CASSHVGGEAFF. This rearrangement joins TRBV7-8 to TRBJ1-1; tentatively, D is TRBD1 (5 bases). Germline CDR1 SGHVS, CDR2 FQNEAQ. Trimming took off 5 bases at V and 8 bases at J, with 12 bases between the two ends. The CDR3 spans 12 residues.

V usage is TRBV5-1 and J usage is TRBJ1-6; possible D gene TRBD1, 6 bases. CDR3 size: 18 residues. The germline CDR1 and CDR2 sequences are SGHRS and YFSETQ. The V end was cut by 3 bases, the J end by 5 bases, with 21 bases between. The CDR3 is CASSSGGHIPRDNSPLHF. The CDR3 DNA sequence: TGCGCCAGCAGCTCCGGGGGCCATATCCCTCGCGATAATTCACCCCTCCACTTT. Complete variable domain (other parts from reference TRBV5-1 and TRBJ1-6): KAGVTQTPRYLIKTRGQQVTLSCSPISGHRSVSWYQQTPGQGLQFLFEYFSETQRNKGNFPGRFSGRQFSNSRSEMNVSTLELGDSALYLCASSSGGHIPRDNSPLHFGNGTRLTVT.

The rearrangement links TRBV19 to TRBJ2-7, with 10 nucleotides matching TRBD1. The length of the CDR3 is 13 residues. CDR1 LNHDA and CDR2 SQIVND come from the germline V gene (reference sequence). V was pared by 6 bases and J by 6 bases, with 5 bases of the junction left unmatched. CDR3 nucleotide sequence: TGTGCCAGTAGGGACAGGGGGTCTGTCGAGCAGTACTTC. Translating gives CASRDRGSVEQYF.

This clone was recorded only once. The chain is built from TRBV28 and TRBJ1-2, with no clear D. The length of the CDR3 is 12 residues. Trimming took 8 bases from V and 1 from J, leaving 8 bases between them. CDR1 and CDR2 from the germline V gene are MDHEN and SYDVKM. In nucleotides, the CDR3 is TGTGCCAGCGGAGGGTATAACTATGGCTACACCTTC. This sequence encodes CASGGYNYGYTF.

The chain links TRBV28 to TRBJ2-7, with D uncertain. V dropped 5 bases and J dropped 6 bases, with 20 bases sitting between them. This CDR3 has 15 residues. Germline V gene lookup returns CDR1 MDHEN and CDR2 SYDVKM. The CDR3 bases are TGTGCCAGCAGTGCCCCCCTGGTGGGTACGGGCGAGCAGTACTTC. Translating it yields CASSAPLVGTGEQYF.

The CDR3 nucleotides are TGTGCCAGCAGTGCCGGACAGGCAGGAGTCTCCTACACCTTC. Its protein is CASSAGQAGVSYTF. The chain couples TRBV6-1 to TRBJ1-2, with TRBD1 matching over 7 bases. V was clipped by 4 bases and J by 10 bases; unmatched bases: 12. Germline assignment: CDR1 MNHNS and CDR2 SASEGT. The CDR3 has 14 residues.

This chain joins TRBV27 and TRBJ2-7; D call uncertain. CDR3 size: 16 residues. The ends were cut back, 5 bases at V and 1 base at J, with 18 bases in the middle. Germline-derived CDR1 and CDR2 are MNHEY and SMNVEV (reference sequence). CDR3: CASSPVVFGSSYEQYF. CDR3 nucleotide sequence: TGTGCCAGCAGTCCCGTTGTCTTCGGTTCTTCCTACGAGCAGTACTTC.

The chain is built from TRBV3-1 (or the pseudogene TRBV3-2) and TRBJ1-4; D gene uncertain. Germline V gives CDR1 LGHDT, CDR2 YNNKEL (reference sequence). The CDR3 covers 17 residues. V was cut by 6 bases and J by 7 bases, with 24 bases left in between. CDR3 bases: TGTGCCAGCAGGGACCCGAGGCAGTCGCCAGGACTTGAAAAACTGTTTTTT. Its protein product is CASRDPRQSPGLEKLFF.

CDR3 bases: TGTGCCAGCACGGGGAGGAACACCGGGGAGCTGTTTTTT. Protein product: CASTGRNTGELFF. V is TRBV5-4 and J is TRBJ2-2, with D possibly being TRBD2 (5 bases). The germline CDR1 and CDR2 sequences are SGHNT and YYREEE (reference sequence). CDR3 length equals 13 residues. V was pared by 6 bases and J by 1 base, with 7 bases between.

This clone was seen a single time. The chain carries TRBV24-1 and TRBJ2-3; 7 positions agree with TRBD1. The ends lost 3 bases at V and 6 bases at J; junction bases unmatched: 11. Germline V gene sequence: CDR1 KGHDR, CDR2 SFDVKD. The CDR3 extends over 16 amino acids. CDR3 bases: TGTGCCACCAGTGATGGAAACAGGGGTAGGAGTGATACGCAGTATTTT. Its protein is CATSDGNRGRSDTQYF.

The V call is TRBV5-5, the J call TRBJ1-6, with D tentatively TRBD1 (5 bases). Germline CDR1 reads SGHKS; CDR2 reads YYEKEE (reference sequence). Trimming cost V 4 bases and J 6 bases, with 8 bases left between them. The CDR3 runs 13 residues. CDR3 region: CASSLGGNSPLHF. CDR3 bases: TGTGCCAGCAGCCTTGGGGGTAATTCACCCCTCCACTTT.

The J gene is TRBJ2-1, the V gene TRBV6-2 or TRBV6-3; 8 nucleotides agree with TRBD1. CDR1 and CDR2 from the germline V gene are MNHEY and SVGEGT. The J segment lost 8 bases and the V segment lost 5 bases, leaving 17 bases of the junction unmatched. This CDR3 spans 17 amino acids. CDR3 DNA sequence: TGTGCCAGCAGTCCCGGACAGGGACTCCAAGTTGGGGATGAGCAGTTCTTC. This sequence encodes CASSPGQGLQVGDEQFF.

This clone was recorded a few times. This chain links TRBV28 with TRBJ1-5; no clear D. Trimming cost V 4 bases and J 6 bases, with 19 bases left between them. Germline lookup yields CDR1 MDHEN and CDR2 SYDVKM. CDR3 length: 16 residues. The CDR3 loop reads CASSSPGGMGVQPQHF. CDR3 coding DNA: TGTGCCAGCAGTTCCCCAGGTGGGATGGGCGTTCAGCCCCAGCATTTT. Complete variable domain (other parts from reference TRBV28 and TRBJ1-5): DVKVTQSSRYLVKRTGEKVFLECVQDMDHENMFWYRQDPGLGLRLIYFSYDVKMKEKGDIPEGYSVSREKKERFSLILESASTNQTSMYLCASSSPGGMGVQPQHFGDGTRLSIL.

J is TRBJ1-2 and V is TRBV2; D call uncertain. Germline V gene data show CDR1 as SNHLY and CDR2 as FYNNEI. CDR3 length: 13 residues. V lost 4 bases, J lost 5 bases, and 11 bases lay in between. CDR3 in DNA: TGTGCCAGCAGTGTTGCGAAAAGTTATGGCTACACCTTC. Protein product: CASSVAKSYGYTF.

The J gene is TRBJ2-7, the V gene TRBV6-2 or TRBV6-3; D gene uncertain. The CDR3 has 12 amino acids. Germline loops: CDR1 MNHEY, CDR2 SVGEGT. V dropped 5 bases and J dropped 4 bases, with 9 bases sitting between them. The CDR3 nucleotides read TGTGCCAGCAGTCCCCGTCTTTACGAGCAGTACTTC. Translating gives CASSPRLYEQYF.

This clone was found once. The rearrangement joins TRBV2 to TRBJ1-1; perhaps TRBD1 as D (5 bases). Trimming shortened V by 4 bases and J by 4 bases, and 7 bases separated the two germline ends. The germline CDR1 and CDR2 sequences are SNHLY and FYNNEI. The CDR3 is made up of 12 amino acids. CDR3 DNA: TGTGCCAGCAGTGCTAGGGGCACTGAAGCTTTCTTT. It codes for CASSARGTEAFF.

The J gene is TRBJ2-7, the V gene TRBV9, with a tentative D call TRBD2 (5 bases). The CDR3 has 17 amino acids. V shed 4 bases and J shed 0 bases, with 20 bases lying between them. The V gene's germline CDR1 is SGDLS and CDR2 YYNGEE. CDR3 amino acids: CASSPAVAASLSYEQYF. CDR3 DNA sequence: TGTGCCAGCAGCCCAGCGGTAGCCGCCAGCCTCTCCTACGAGCAGTACTTC.

Points on this clone: Distinct nucleotide sequences in the sample also encode this CDR3. V gene TRBV5-1 combines with J gene TRBJ2-7; perhaps TRBD1 as D (5 bases). Trimming pared 4 bases from V and 2 bases from J, leaving 10 bases between. The CDR3 is made up of 13 amino acids. In germline, CDR1 is SGHRS, CDR2 YFSETQ. DNA of the CDR3: TGCGCCAGCAGCCCGTGGGGCGCCTACGAGCAGTACTTC. Amino acid sequence: CASSPWGAYEQYF.